This TCR beta chain was profiled in a study of blood T cell repertoires in COVID-19. Study at large: Some COVID-19 samples were acute and others convalescent; all came from the United States, Italy and Spain. In each case, the material was cDNA or gDNA derived from T cells, B-cell-depleted T cells, or PBMCs.

Study processing details: Nucleated cell counts were estimated from reference gene primer amplification. Repertoires were generated with immunoSEQ multiplex PCR, while TCRdb's copy carries only in-frame clones and drops some. That table furnishes V, J and clone size, whereas the DNA furnished D and trimming. Here the sample spans 70,000 to 85,000 clones, around 82% being singletons. Unmatched junction bases numbered 15, after V lost 7 bases and J lost 4 bases. Germline V gene sequence: CDR1 LGHNT, CDR2 FRNRAP. CDR3 length equals 18 residues. This clone was observed a handful of times. The rearrangement links TRBV12-5 to TRBJ2-2; 10 bases are shared with TRBD2. The sequencing input was peripheral blood. The source of this sequence is an elderly man with active or convalescent COVID-19. The CDR3 DNA follows: TGTGCTAGTGCCAATAGGGCCCGAGCGGGGGGGCTCACCGGGGAGCTGTTTTTT. This encodes CASANRARAGGLTGELFF. The complete variable domain, with remaining parts taken from reference TRBV12-5 and TRBJ2-2, reads DARVTQTPRHKVTEMGQEVTMRCQPILGHNTVFWYRQTMMQGLELLAYFRNRAPLDDSGMPKDRFSAEMPDATLATLKIQPSEPRDSAVYFCASANRARAGGLTGELFFGEGSRLTVL.